This record covers a single T cell receptor (beta chain). Its antigen is not known. This record belongs to a study of shared clonotypes between healthy human individuals. This CDR3 has 15 residues. V lost 5 bases to trimming and J lost 5 bases, with 16 bases between them. Germline V gene lookup returns CDR1 SGHTA and CDR2 FQGNSA. Per sorted-subset replicate PCR, input was approximately 0.2 ug DNA, representing some 30,000 T cell genomes. Only in-frame clones appear in the TCRdb table, and some are missing; sequencing was by immunoSEQ multiplex PCR. The profile covers about 2.4 million clones, with 85% to 95% appearing a single time and around 0.14% taken by the ten largest. Recent acute infections and vaccinations were absent in the healthy HIV-negative adult donors. Study results and limitations: Some clonotypes were shared by all four sorted-subset donors, while others were not shared. The non-shared ones had lower generation probabilities than the shared ones. Only blood underwent sampling, and tissue repertoires likely differ.

The chain links TRBV7-2 to TRBJ1-3; tentative D call: TRBD1 (6 bases). The source of this sequence is a man aged 18-30 years in good health. The sample was naive CD4+ T cells sorted from blood. Stated subset: CD45RA+ positively selected. The CDR3 DNA reads as TGTGCCAGCAGCACCTCGGGGGGCGCCAGAAACACCATATATTTT. Its translation: CASSTSGGARNTIYF.